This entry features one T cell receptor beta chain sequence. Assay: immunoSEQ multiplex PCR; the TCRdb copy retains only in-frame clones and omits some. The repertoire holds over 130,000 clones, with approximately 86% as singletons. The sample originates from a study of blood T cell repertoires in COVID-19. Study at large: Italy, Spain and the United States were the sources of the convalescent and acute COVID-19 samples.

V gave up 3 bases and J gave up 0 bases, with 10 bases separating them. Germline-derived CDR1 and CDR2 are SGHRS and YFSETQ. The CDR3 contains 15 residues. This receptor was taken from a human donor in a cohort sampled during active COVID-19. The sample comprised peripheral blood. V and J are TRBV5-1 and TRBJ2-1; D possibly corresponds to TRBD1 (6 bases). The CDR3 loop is CASSSGTSSYNEQFF. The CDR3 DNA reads TGCGCCAGCAGCTCCGGGACAAGCTCCTACAATGAGCAGTTCTTC.